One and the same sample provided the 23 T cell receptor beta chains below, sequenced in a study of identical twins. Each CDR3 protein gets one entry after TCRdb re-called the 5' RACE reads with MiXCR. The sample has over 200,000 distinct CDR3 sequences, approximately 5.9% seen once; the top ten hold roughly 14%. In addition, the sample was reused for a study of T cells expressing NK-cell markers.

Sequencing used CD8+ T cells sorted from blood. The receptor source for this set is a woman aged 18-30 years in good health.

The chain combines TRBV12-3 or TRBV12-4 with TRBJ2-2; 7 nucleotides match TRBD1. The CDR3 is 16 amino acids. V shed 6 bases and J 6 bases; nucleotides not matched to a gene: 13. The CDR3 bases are TGTGCCAGCAGCCTGGCCCTGAACAGGGGCTCCGGGGAGCTGTTTTTT. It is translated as CASSLALNRGSGELFF.

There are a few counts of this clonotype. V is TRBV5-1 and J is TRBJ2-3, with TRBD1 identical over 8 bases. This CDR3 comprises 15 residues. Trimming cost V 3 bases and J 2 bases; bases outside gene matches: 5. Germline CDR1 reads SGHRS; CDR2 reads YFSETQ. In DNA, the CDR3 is TGCGCCAGCAGCTACGGACAGGGATACACAGATACGCAGTATTTT. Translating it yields CASSYGQGYTDTQYF.

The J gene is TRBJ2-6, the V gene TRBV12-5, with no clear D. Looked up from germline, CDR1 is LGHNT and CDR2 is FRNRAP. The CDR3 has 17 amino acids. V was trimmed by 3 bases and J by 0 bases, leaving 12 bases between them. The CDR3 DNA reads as TGTGCTAGTGGTTTATCCCTCAAGAGCTCTGGGGCCAACGTCCTGACTTTC. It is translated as CASGLSLKSSGANVLTF.

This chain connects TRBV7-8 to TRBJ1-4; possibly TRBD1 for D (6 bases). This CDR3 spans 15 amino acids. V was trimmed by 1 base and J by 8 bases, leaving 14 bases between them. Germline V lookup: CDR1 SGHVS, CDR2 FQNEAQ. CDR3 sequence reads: CASSLVVARGEKLFF. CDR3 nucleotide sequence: TGTGCCAGCAGCTTAGTGGTGGCCAGGGGCGAAAAACTGTTTTTT.

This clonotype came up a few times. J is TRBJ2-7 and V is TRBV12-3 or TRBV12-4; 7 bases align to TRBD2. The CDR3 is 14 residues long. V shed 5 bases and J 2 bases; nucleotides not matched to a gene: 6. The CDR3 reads CASSSGRETYEQYF. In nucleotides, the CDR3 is TGTGCCAGCAGTAGTGGGCGGGAGACCTACGAGCAGTACTTC.

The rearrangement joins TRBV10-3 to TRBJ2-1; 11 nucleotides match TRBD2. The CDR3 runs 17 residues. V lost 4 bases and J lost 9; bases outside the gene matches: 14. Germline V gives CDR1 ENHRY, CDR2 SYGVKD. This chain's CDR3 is CAISGLAGGRDSPEQFF. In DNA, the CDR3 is TGTGCCATCAGTGGATTAGCGGGGGGGCGTGATTCCCCTGAGCAGTTCTTC.

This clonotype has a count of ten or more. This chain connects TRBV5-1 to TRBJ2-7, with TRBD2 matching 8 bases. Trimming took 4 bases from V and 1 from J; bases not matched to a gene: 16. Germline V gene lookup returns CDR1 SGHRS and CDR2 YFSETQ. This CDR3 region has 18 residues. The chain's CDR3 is CASSQPGLGGAQSYEQYF. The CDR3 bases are TGCGCCAGCAGCCAGCCGGGACTAGGAGGGGCCCAATCCTACGAGCAGTACTTC.

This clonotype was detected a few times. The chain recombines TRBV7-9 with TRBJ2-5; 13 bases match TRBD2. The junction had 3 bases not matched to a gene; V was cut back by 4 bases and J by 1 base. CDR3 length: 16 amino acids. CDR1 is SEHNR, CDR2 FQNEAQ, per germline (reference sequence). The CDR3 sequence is CASSWTSGGFQETQYF. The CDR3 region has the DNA TGTGCCAGCAGCTGGACTAGCGGGGGTTTCCAAGAGACCCAGTACTTC.

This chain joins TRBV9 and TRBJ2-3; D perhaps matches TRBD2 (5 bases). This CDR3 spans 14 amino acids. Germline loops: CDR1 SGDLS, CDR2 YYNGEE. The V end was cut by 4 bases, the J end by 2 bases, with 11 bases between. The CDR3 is CASSPGKSTDTQYF. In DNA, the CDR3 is TGTGCCAGCAGCCCGGGGAAGTCCACAGATACGCAGTATTTT.

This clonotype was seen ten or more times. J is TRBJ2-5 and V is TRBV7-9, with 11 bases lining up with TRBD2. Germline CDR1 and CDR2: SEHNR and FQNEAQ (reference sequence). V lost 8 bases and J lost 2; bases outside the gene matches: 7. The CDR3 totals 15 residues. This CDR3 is CASSWLAGGQETQYF. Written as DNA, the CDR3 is TGTGCCAGCTCCTGGTTAGCGGGAGGGCAAGAGACCCAGTACTTC.

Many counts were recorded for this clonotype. DNA of the CDR3: TGCGCCAGCAGCTTCTCCGGGACAGGGGGGGTCGAGCAGTACTTC. It is translated as CASSFSGTGGVEQYF. This sequence joins TRBV5-1 and TRBJ2-7; 11 nucleotides line up with TRBD1. Looked up from germline, CDR1 is SGHRS and CDR2 is YFSETQ. Trimming removed 2 bases from V and 6 bases from J; junction bases left unmatched: 7. The CDR3 consists of 15 residues.

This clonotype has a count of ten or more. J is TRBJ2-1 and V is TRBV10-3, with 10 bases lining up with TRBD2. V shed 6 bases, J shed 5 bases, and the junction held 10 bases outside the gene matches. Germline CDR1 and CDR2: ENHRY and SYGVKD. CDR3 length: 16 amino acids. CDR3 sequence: CAIRHSGTSVNNEQFF. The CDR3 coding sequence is TGTGCCATCAGGCACTCCGGGACTAGCGTCAACAATGAGCAGTTCTTC.

CDR3 in amino acids: CSVELGTVGEQYF. The CDR3 coding sequence is TGCAGCGTTGAATTAGGCACCGTAGGCGAGCAGTACTTC. The genes are TRBV29-1 and TRBJ2-7, with unresolved D. Germline loops: CDR1 SQVTM, CDR2 ANQGSEA. The ends were cut back, 2 bases at V and 6 bases at J, with 14 bases in the middle. This CDR3 is 13 amino acids long.

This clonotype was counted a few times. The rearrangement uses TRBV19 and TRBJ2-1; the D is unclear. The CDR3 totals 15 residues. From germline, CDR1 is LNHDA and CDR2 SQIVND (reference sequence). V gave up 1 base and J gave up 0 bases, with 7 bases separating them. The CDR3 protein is CASSIARSSYNEQFF. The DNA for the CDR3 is TGTGCCAGTAGTATAGCAAGGAGCTCCTACAATGAGCAGTTCTTC.

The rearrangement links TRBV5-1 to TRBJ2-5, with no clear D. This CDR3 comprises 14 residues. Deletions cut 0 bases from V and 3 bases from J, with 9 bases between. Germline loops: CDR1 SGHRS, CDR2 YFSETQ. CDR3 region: CASSLVGSKETQYF. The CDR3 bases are TGCGCCAGCAGCTTGGTGGGTTCCAAAGAGACCCAGTACTTC.

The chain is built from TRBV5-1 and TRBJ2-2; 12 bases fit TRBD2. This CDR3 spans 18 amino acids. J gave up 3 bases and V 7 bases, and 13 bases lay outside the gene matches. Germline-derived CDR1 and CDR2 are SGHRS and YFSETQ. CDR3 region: CASAGTSGPPQDTGELFF. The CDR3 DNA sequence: TGCGCCAGCGCCGGGACTAGCGGGCCCCCCCAAGACACCGGGGAGCTGTTTTTT.

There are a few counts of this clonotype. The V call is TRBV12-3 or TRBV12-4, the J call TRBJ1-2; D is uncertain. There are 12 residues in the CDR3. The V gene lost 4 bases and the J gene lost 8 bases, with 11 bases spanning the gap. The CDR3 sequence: CASSSGGEGYTF. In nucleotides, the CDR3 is TGTGCCAGCAGTTCGGGTGGGGAGGGCTACACCTTC.

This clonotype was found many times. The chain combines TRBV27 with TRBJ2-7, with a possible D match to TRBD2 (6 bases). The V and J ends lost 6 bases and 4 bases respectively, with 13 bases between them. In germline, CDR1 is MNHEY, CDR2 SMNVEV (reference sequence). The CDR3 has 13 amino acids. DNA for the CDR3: TGTGCCAGCAGCCCGCGGGGAACTTACGAGCAGTACTTC. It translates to CASSPRGTYEQYF.

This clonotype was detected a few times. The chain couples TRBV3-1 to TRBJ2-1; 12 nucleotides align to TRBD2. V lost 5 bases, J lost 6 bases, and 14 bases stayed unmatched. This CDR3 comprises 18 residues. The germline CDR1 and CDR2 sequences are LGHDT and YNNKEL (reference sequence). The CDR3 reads CASSADLAGGLRGNEQFF. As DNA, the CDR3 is TGTGCCAGCAGCGCCGACCTAGCGGGAGGGTTACGCGGCAATGAGCAGTTCTTC.

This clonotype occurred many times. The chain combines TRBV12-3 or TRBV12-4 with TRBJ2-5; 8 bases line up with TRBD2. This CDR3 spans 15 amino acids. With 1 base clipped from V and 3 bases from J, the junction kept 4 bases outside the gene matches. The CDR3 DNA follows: TGTGCCAGCAGTTTAGTTGCGGGAGGAGAAGAGACCCAGTACTTC. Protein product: CASSLVAGGEETQYF.

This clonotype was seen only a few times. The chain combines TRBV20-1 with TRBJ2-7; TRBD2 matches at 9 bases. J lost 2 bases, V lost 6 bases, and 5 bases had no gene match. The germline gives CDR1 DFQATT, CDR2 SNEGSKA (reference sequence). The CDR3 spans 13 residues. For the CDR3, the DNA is TGCAGTGCACGACCTAGCGGGACCTACGAGCAGTACTTC. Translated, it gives CSARPSGTYEQYF.

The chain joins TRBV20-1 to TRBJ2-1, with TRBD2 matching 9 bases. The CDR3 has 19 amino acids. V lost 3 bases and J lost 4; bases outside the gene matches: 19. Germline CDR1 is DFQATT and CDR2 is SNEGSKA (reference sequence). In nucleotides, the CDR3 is TGCAGTGCTAGCGGGGCTAGCGGGGACCACCCTTCAGGGTACAATGAGCAGTTCTTC. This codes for CSASGASGDHPSGYNEQFF.

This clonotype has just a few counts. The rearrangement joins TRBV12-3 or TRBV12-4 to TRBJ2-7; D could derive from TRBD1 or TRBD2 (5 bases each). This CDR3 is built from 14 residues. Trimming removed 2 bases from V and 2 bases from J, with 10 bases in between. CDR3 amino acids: CASSLIRDPYEQYF. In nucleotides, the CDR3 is TGTGCCAGCAGTTTAATACGGGACCCCTACGAGCAGTACTTC.